This T cell receptor beta chain comes out of a study of blood T cell repertoires in COVID-19. Study as a whole: Donors in the United States, Italy and Spain gave samples during acute or convalescent COVID-19.

Germline V gene sequence: CDR1 WNHNN, CDR2 SYGVQD (reference sequence). The CDR3 has 14 amino acids. Trimming removed 5 bases from V and 8 bases from J, with 15 bases in between. Using immunoSEQ multiplex PCR, the repertoire was profiled, and TCRdb retains in-frame clones only, with some absent. Among more than 70,000 clones listed, roughly 87% were seen once. Input material: peripheral blood. V usage is TRBV10-1 and J usage is TRBJ1-4, with D maybe TRBD1 (6 bases). This TCR came from a woman aged 50 to 60 with active or convalescent COVID-19. The CDR3 loop reads CASSKRTAKEKLFF. CDR3 in DNA: TGCGCCAGCAGTAAACGGACAGCGAAGGAAAAACTGTTTTTT.